This T cell receptor beta chain originates from a study of blood T cell repertoires in COVID-19. At the level of the study: PBMCs, B-cell-depleted T cells, or T cells were the source of the cDNA or gDNA that made up the material.

The table came from immunoSEQ multiplex PCR; TCRdb's copy has only in-frame clones and leaves some out. This table holds 200,000 to 250,000 clones, approximately 86% found once. Sequenced input: peripheral blood. The clonotype originates from a man between 60 and 75 years old with acute or convalescent COVID-19.

CDR3 residues: CASRPTGSPYEQYF. As DNA, the CDR3 is TGTGCCAGCAGACCGACAGGGTCCCCCTACGAGCAGTACTTC. The V gene is TRBV3-1 (or the pseudogene TRBV3-2), the J gene TRBJ2-7; 7 bases fit TRBD1. Trimming cost V 6 bases and J 2 bases; bases outside gene matches: 7. The CDR3 spans 14 residues. The germline V gene has CDR1 LGHDT and CDR2 YNNKEL (reference sequence).